The sequence of this TCR beta chain was determined in a study of shared clonotypes between healthy human individuals. V lost 6 bases to trimming and J lost 4 bases; unmatched junction nucleotides: 28. CDR1 LNHNV and CDR2 YYDKDF come from the germline V gene (reference sequence). The CDR3 covers 22 residues. This clone was recorded once. Naive-designated CD8 cells lacked CD45RO, were positively enriched for CCR7, and omitted terminally differentiated effector memory CD45RA+ cells. Authors' methods: Junction-only sequences without quality scores came from ImmunoSEQ, so filtering differed. Repertoires were generated with immunoSEQ multiplex PCR, while TCRdb's copy carries only in-frame clones and drops some. For V, J and clone size, that table is used; D and trimming come from the DNA. Of about 2 million clones listed, approximately 94% are singletons.

Sequencing was carried out using naive CD8+ T cells sorted from blood. V usage is TRBV15 and J usage is TRBJ2-7, with TRBD2 matching 12 bases. This receptor was obtained from a man aged 18 to 30 in good health. The chain's CDR3 is CATRVRREHSSGRACFLYEQYF. The CDR3 region has the DNA TGTGCCACCAGGGTGCGCAGGGAACACTCTAGCGGGAGGGCCTGCTTCTTGTACGAGCAGTACTTC.